This T cell receptor beta chain appears in the sequencing data of a study of blood T cell repertoires in COVID-19. Study details: Sites across the United States, Italy and Spain contributed samples from acute and convalescent COVID-19. Nucleic acid was either cDNA or gDNA, and it came from T cells, B-cell-depleted T cells, or PBMCs.

Authors' processing steps: Quantification of nucleated cells was approximated via reference gene primer amplification. Profiling relied on immunoSEQ multiplex PCR, and the TCRdb table lists in-frame clones only, not all of them. Clonal size and the V and J genes are those of that table, whereas D and trimming came from the DNA. The repertoire consists of about 80,000 clones, with 60% to 85% occurring once and the leading ten covering about 15%. V lost 6 bases and J lost 5, with 10 bases in between. CDR3 length equals 13 residues. The receptor comes from a human donor in a cohort sampled during active COVID-19. The gene calls are TRBV12-3 or TRBV12-4 and TRBJ2-2; possible D gene TRBD2, 6 bases. Source material: peripheral blood. The CDR3 DNA is TGTGCCAGCAGACTAGCCTGGACCGGGGAGCTGTTTTTT. Its protein is CASRLAWTGELFF.